The 8 T cell receptor beta chains below all came from one sample that was sequenced in a study of T cell changes during pregnancy in multiple sclerosis (dated by TCRdb to the late 2010s). Libraries were prepared through the immunoSEQ multiplex PCR assay. TCRdb took over this immuneACCESS table, retaining in-frame rearrangements with V and J assigned. Such tables are incomplete; in checked studies, under half of the missing clones stem from an unresolved V gene, and the remainder is unexplained. This sample has roughly 45,000 clones in its table, and 91% of those were observed once. Jointly, the top ten make up around 8.1% of the sample. Sequencing was performed on CD8+ T cells from peripheral blood mononuclear cells, taken after pregnancy. These receptors came from a female donor with multiple sclerosis, enrolled in a pregnancy study.

The chain links TRBV5-1 to TRBJ1-2; 11 nucleotides match TRBD1. This CDR3 comprises 15 residues. CDR1 is SGHRS and CDR2 is YFSETQ in the germline V gene. J gave up 2 bases and V 4 bases, and 4 bases lay outside the gene matches. The CDR3 reads CASSRGDRGNYGYTF. The CDR3 region has the DNA TGCGCCAGCAGCCGTGGGGACAGGGGGAACTATGGCTACACCTTC.

The rearrangement uses TRBV30 and TRBJ2-1, with 8 nucleotides matching TRBD2. CDR3 length: 13 amino acids. V shed 3 bases, J shed 9 bases, and the junction held 7 bases outside the gene matches. CDR1 is GTSNPN, CDR2 SVGIG, per germline (reference sequence). CDR3 coding DNA: TGTGCCTGGAGCTTGTCGGGGGGGGGTGAGCAGTTCTTC. Protein: CAWSLSGGGEQFF.

The chain is built from TRBV7-6 and TRBJ2-1; 8 nucleotides align to TRBD1. This CDR3 has 16 amino acids. Germline V gene data show CDR1 as SGHVS and CDR2 as FNYEAQ. V gave up 0 bases and J gave up 0 bases; unmatched junction bases: 1. The CDR3 reads CASSLADRGSYNEQFF. The CDR3 DNA sequence: TGTGCCAGCAGCTTAGCTGACAGGGGCTCCTACAATGAGCAGTTCTTC.

This chain uses TRBV7-9 with TRBJ2-3; possibly TRBD2 for D (6 bases). V dropped 6 bases and J dropped 6 bases, with 7 bases sitting between them. This CDR3 has 11 residues. Germline V gives CDR1 SEHNR, CDR2 FQNEAQ (reference sequence). The DNA of the CDR3 is TGTGCCAGCAGGACTAGTGATACGCAGTATTTT. It yields the protein CASRTSDTQYF.

The chain uses TRBV14 and TRBJ1-5, with a possible D match to TRBD1 (5 bases). Germline CDR1 is SGHDN and CDR2 is FVKESK. This CDR3 contains 17 residues. Trimming left V 0 bases short and J 1 base short, with 13 bases between. The CDR3 sequence is CASSQDLPRVSNQPQHF. CDR3 in DNA: TGTGCCAGCAGCCAAGATCTTCCCAGGGTGAGCAATCAGCCCCAGCATTTT.

This chain connects TRBV6-1 to TRBJ2-7, with D maybe TRBD2 (7 bases). The CDR3 contains 14 residues. Germline V gene lookup returns CDR1 MNHNS and CDR2 SASEGT. Trimming left V 5 bases short and J 3 bases short, with 14 bases between. The CDR3 loop is CASSMAGANYEQYF. The CDR3 nucleotides read TGTGCCAGCAGTATGGCGGGGGCCAACTACGAGCAGTACTTC.

The rearrangement links TRBV4-3 to TRBJ1-4, with a tentative D call TRBD1 (5 bases). Germline lookup yields CDR1 LGHNA and CDR2 YSLEER. Between the trimmed V and J ends, which lost 1 base and 7 bases, there was a span of 16 bases. The CDR3 is made up of 16 amino acids. CDR3 bases: TGCGCCAGCAGCCAAGTTCAGGCGGGGGTTGGTGAAAAACTGTTTTTT. It translates to CASSQVQAGVGEKLFF.

V gene TRBV11-2 combines with J gene TRBJ1-2, with 9 bases fitting TRBD1. The CDR3 sequence is 14 residues long. CDR1 and CDR2 (germline): SGHAT, FQNNGV. V dropped 7 bases and J dropped 8; count of bases not matched to a gene: 11. The CDR3, as DNA: TGTGCCAGCACCCCCGGGACAGGGTTTGAGGGCTACACCTTC. It is translated as CASTPGTGFEGYTF.